The text below deals with one TCR beta chain. The antigen is unknown. The data are from a study of cytomegalovirus exposure and HLA in healthy donors. Data came from immunoSEQ multiplex PCR; TCRdb stores just in-frame clones and leaves some out. The sample has tens of thousands of clones, just under 95% seen once; the top ten hold approximately 1.3%. The V gene's germline CDR1 is MNHEY and CDR2 SVGAGI. The CDR3 is 15 residues long. V lost 0 bases, J lost 3 bases, and 5 bases stayed unmatched. General observations from the study: Generally TCR sequences proved uncommon, though certain public TCRs appeared in numerous donors. Under in vitro conditions, a few CMV-associated chains were confirmed as specific for CMV antigens. It was reportedly the case that the classifier diagnosed cytomegalovirus status with high specificity and sensitivity. Some 150 TCR beta chains were listed as cytomegalovirus-associated.

The clonotype originates from a man between 18 and 35 years old in good health and CMV-seropositive. Specimen: PBMCs. J is TRBJ2-7 and V is TRBV6-5; 7 positions match TRBD2. The DNA of the CDR3 is TGTGCCAGCAGTTACTCGAGACGGGAGGTCTACGAGCAGTACTTC. It specifies CASSYSRREVYEQYF.